The 28 T cell receptor beta chains below were found in one sample sequenced in a study of T cell responses to AZD1222 COVID-19 vaccine. Sequenced by immunoSEQ multiplex PCR; TCRdb stores in-frame clones only, minus some. This table holds approximately 110,000 clones, roughly 87% found once. The sequencing used peripheral blood, collected 28 days after the second AZD1222 dose. The receptors stem from an adult who received the AZD1222 COVID-19 vaccine.

This clone was picked up one time. This chain joins TRBV28 and TRBJ2-7; 7 nucleotides match TRBD2. V was clipped by 2 bases and J by 1 base; unmatched bases: 5. Germline-derived CDR1 and CDR2 are MDHEN and SYDVKM. The CDR3 spans 15 residues. CDR3 sequence: CASSLRGSGSYEQYF. Here the CDR3 DNA reads TGTGCCAGCAGTTTACGCGGGAGTGGTTCCTACGAGCAGTACTTC. Based on the CDR3 plus reference TRBV28 and TRBJ2-7, the full variable domain is DVKVTQSSRYLVKRTGEKVFLECVQDMDHENMFWYRQDPGLGLRLIYFSYDVKMKEKGDIPEGYSVSREKKERFSLILESASTNQTSMYLCASSLRGSGSYEQYFGPGTRLTVT.

This chain joins TRBV18 and TRBJ1-5; 9 nucleotides agree with TRBD1. Germline assignment: CDR1 KGHSH and CDR2 LQKENI. V was pared by 6 bases and J by 7 bases, with 7 bases of the junction left unmatched. This CDR3 contains 14 residues. The CDR3 coding sequence is TGTGCCAGCTCCCTTGGACAGGGGAGCCAGCCCCAGCATTTT. Translating it yields CASSLGQGSQPQHF.

This chain uses TRBV7-3 with TRBJ2-3; D uncertain. Deletions cut 4 bases from V and 2 bases from J, with 10 bases between. The V gene's germline CDR1 is SGHTA and CDR2 FQGTGA. This CDR3 has 14 amino acids. In DNA, the CDR3 is TGTGCCAGCAGCTCCTTCTCCCCCACAGATACGCAGTATTTT. It specifies CASSSFSPTDTQYF.

The chain's CDR3 is CASSVVHGEYNEQFF. As DNA, the CDR3 is TGTGCCAGCAGCGTCGTGCATGGGGAATACAATGAGCAGTTCTTC. The J gene is TRBJ2-1, the V gene TRBV7-3, with no clear D. Germline V CDR1 and CDR2: SGHTA, FQGTGA. The CDR3 sequence is 15 residues long. Deletions cut 5 bases from V and 4 bases from J, with 15 bases between.

The V call is TRBV6-1, the J call TRBJ1-5; the match to TRBD1 covers 8 bases. J was trimmed by 4 bases and V by 2 bases; bases with no gene match: 10. The CDR3 contains 17 residues. Germline lookup yields CDR1 MNHNS and CDR2 SASEGT. The CDR3 nucleotides are TGTGCCAGCAGTGAAACCCTGACAGGGGCGAATAATCAGCCCCAGCATTTT. Protein product: CASSETLTGANNQPQHF.

J is TRBJ2-7 and V is TRBV18; D call uncertain. CDR3 size: 11 residues. V was shortened by 4 bases and J by 4 bases, with 5 bases between the two germline ends. The germline V gene encodes CDR1 KGHSH and CDR2 LQKENI. The CDR3 reads CASSRGYEQYF. The CDR3 nucleotides read TGTGCCAGCTCACGGGGTTACGAGCAGTACTTC. The variable domain in full, completed from reference TRBV18 and TRBJ2-7, reads NAGVMQNPRHLVRRRGQEARLRCSPMKGHSHVYWYRQLPEEGLKFMVYLQKENIIDESGMPKERFSAEFPKEGPSILRIQQVVRGDSAAYFCASSRGYEQYFGPGTRLTVT.

The chain has TRBV18 and TRBJ1-1; tentative D call: TRBD1 (6 bases). CDR1 is KGHSH and CDR2 is LQKENI in the germline V gene. This CDR3 has 17 amino acids. Trimming took 3 bases from V and 0 from J, leaving 17 bases between them. The CDR3 region is CASSPKDSRTMNTEAFF. CDR3 coding DNA: TGTGCCAGCTCACCCAAGGACAGCCGTACTATGAACACTGAAGCTTTCTTT. Combining the CDR3 with reference TRBV18 and TRBJ1-1 gives the whole variable domain NAGVMQNPRHLVRRRGQEARLRCSPMKGHSHVYWYRQLPEEGLKFMVYLQKENIIDESGMPKERFSAEFPKEGPSILRIQQVVRGDSAAYFCASSPKDSRTMNTEAFFGQGTRLTVV.

The chain uses TRBV11-1 and TRBJ1-2; no definite D call. Trimming removed 1 base from V and 7 bases from J, with 16 bases in between. The CDR3 has 15 residues. Germline V CDR1 and CDR2: SGHAT, FQDESV (reference sequence). The CDR3 DNA reads TGTGCCAGCAGCTTAGAGGCAGGCGGGCATTCTGGCTACACCTTC. This gives the protein CASSLEAGGHSGYTF. Using reference TRBV11-1 and TRBJ1-2 for the parts outside the CDR3, the full variable domain is EAEVAQSPRYKITEKSQAVAFWCDPISGHATLYWYRQILGQGPELLVQFQDESVVDDSQLPKDRFSAERLKGVDSTLKIQPAELGDSAMYLCASSLEAGGHSGYTFGSGTRLTVV.

The chain combines TRBV30 with TRBJ1-1, with a possible D match to TRBD1 (5 bases). The germline V gene encodes CDR1 GTSNPN and CDR2 SVGIG (reference sequence). CDR3 length: 11 residues. V gave up 6 bases and J gave up 5 bases, with 10 bases separating them. In nucleotides, the CDR3 is TGTGCCTGCAAAGGGGATACTGAAGCTTTCTTT. Amino acids: CACKGDTEAFF.

CDR3 DNA: TGTGCCAGCAGTGAATACCGTACTGTGAACTATGGCTACACCTTC. This codes for CASSEYRTVNYGYTF. The chain carries TRBV6-1 and TRBJ1-2; the D is unclear. The CDR3 has 15 amino acids. Germline values: CDR1 MNHNS, CDR2 SASEGT. V lost 2 bases, J lost 2 bases, and 12 bases lay in between.

This clone has only one observation. This chain uses TRBV27 with TRBJ2-1; 12 bases line up with TRBD2. The germline gives CDR1 MNHEY, CDR2 SMNVEV (reference sequence). This CDR3 is 15 amino acids long. The junction had 8 bases not matched to a gene; V was cut back by 6 bases and J by 8 bases. The CDR3 nucleotides read TGTGCCAGCAGCGTCGGACTAGCGGGAAGATATGAGCAGTTCTTC. This codes for CASSVGLAGRYEQFF.

The chain has TRBV6-5 and TRBJ1-1, with D possibly TRBD1 on 5 matching bases. The CDR3 sequence is 13 residues long. Between the trimmed V and J ends, which lost 6 bases and 0 bases, there was a span of 8 bases. Germline CDR1 MNHEY, CDR2 SVGAGI. CDR3 nucleotide sequence: TGTGCCAGCAGCCGGGACGTGAACACTGAAGCTTTCTTT. It encodes CASSRDVNTEAFF.

This chain uses TRBV6-2 or TRBV6-3 with TRBJ1-5; D is unclear. CDR3 length: 15 amino acids. Trimming took 6 bases from V and 0 from J, leaving 12 bases between them. Germline values: CDR1 MNHEY, CDR2 SVGEGT. The CDR3 reads CASSKGPDSNQPQHF. The CDR3 DNA sequence: TGTGCCAGCAGCAAGGGCCCGGATAGCAATCAGCCCCAGCATTTT.

V usage is TRBV7-9 and J usage is TRBJ1-1; D gene uncertain. Germline CDR1 is SEHNR and CDR2 is FQNEAQ (reference sequence). The CDR3 is made up of 13 amino acids. Trimming stripped 1 base from V and 10 bases from J, with 13 bases between. CDR3 in amino acids: CASSLDGLAGAFF. The CDR3 DNA follows: TGTGCCAGCAGCTTAGACGGGTTAGCGGGAGCTTTCTTT.

This rearrangement joins TRBV19 to TRBJ1-2, with D tentatively TRBD1 (6 bases). V lost 6 bases and J lost 0, with 14 bases in between. The length of the CDR3 is 15 residues. Germline-derived CDR1 and CDR2 are LNHDA and SQIVND (reference sequence). In DNA, the CDR3 is TGTGCCAGTAGGGCTGACAGGAAAGCTAACTATGGCTACACCTTC. It specifies CASRADRKANYGYTF.

The V call is TRBV28, the J call TRBJ1-6, with 9 bases that match TRBD1. Germline lookup yields CDR1 MDHEN and CDR2 SYDVKM. The CDR3 sequence is 14 residues long. V shed 3 bases, J shed 14 bases, and the junction held 8 bases outside the gene matches. In DNA form, the CDR3 reads TGTGCCAGCAGTTTGACAGGGGGTGGGTGGGCCCTCCACTTT. As protein: CASSLTGGGWALHF. The full variable domain, its missing parts supplied by reference TRBV28 and TRBJ1-6, is DVKVTQSSRYLVKRTGEKVFLECVQDMDHENMFWYRQDPGLGLRLIYFSYDVKMKEKGDIPEGYSVSREKKERFSLILESASTNQTSMYLCASSLTGGGWALHFGNGTRLTVT.

The chain has TRBV28 and TRBJ2-7, with D possibly being TRBD1 or TRBD2 (5 bases each). CDR1 is MDHEN, CDR2 SYDVKM, per germline. The V end was cut by 3 bases, the J end by 2 bases, with 20 bases between. This CDR3 has 17 residues. CDR3 loop: CASSFYFRGVPTYEQYF. In DNA form, the CDR3 reads TGTGCCAGCAGTTTCTACTTCCGAGGGGTTCCAACCTACGAGCAGTACTTC.

The genes are TRBV5-4 and TRBJ2-3, with 8 nucleotides matching TRBD1. Germline CDR1 reads SGHNT; CDR2 reads YYREEE (reference sequence). The CDR3 has 17 amino acids. Trimming took 3 bases from V and 2 from J; bases not matched to a gene: 11. CDR3 in DNA: TGTGCCAGCAGCTCCCCACGGGGACAGGAAGACACAGATACGCAGTATTTT. Translating gives CASSSPRGQEDTDTQYF.

The chain carries TRBV6-1 and TRBJ2-7, with D possibly being TRBD1 (6 bases). Germline lookup yields CDR1 MNHNS and CDR2 SASEGT. V was trimmed by 4 bases and J by 1 base, leaving 17 bases between them. This CDR3 is built from 16 residues. CDR3 in amino acids: CASSAEQGSPSYEQYF. The CDR3 nucleotides read TGTGCCAGCAGTGCCGAACAGGGTTCCCCTTCCTACGAGCAGTACTTC.

V and J are TRBV21-1 and TRBJ2-1; whether TRBD2, the table's D call, matches the DNA was not checked. TRBV21-1 is described as a pseudogene. There are 13 residues in the CDR3. For the CDR3, the DNA is TGTGCCAGCAGCTCAGACTACTACTCAGAGCAGTTCTTC. As protein: CASSSDYYSEQFF.

This clone has a single count. The chain has TRBV5-1 and TRBJ2-3, with 7 nucleotides matching TRBD2. This CDR3 region has 15 residues. Germline CDR1 SGHRS, CDR2 YFSETQ. V lost 0 bases to trimming and J lost 5 bases; unmatched junction nucleotides: 6. This CDR3 is CASSLVAGDEDTQYF. The DNA of the CDR3 is TGCGCCAGCAGCTTGGTTGCGGGAGATGAAGATACGCAGTATTTT.

This clone has only a few counts. The gene calls are TRBV6-4 and TRBJ2-2, with 9 bases identical to TRBD2. CDR1 and CDR2 (germline): MRHNA, SNTAGT. V was clipped by 5 bases and J by 6 bases; unmatched bases: 4. The CDR3 contains 14 residues. Written as DNA, the CDR3 is TGTGCCAGCAGTCAAGCGGGAGGTTCCGGGGAGCTGTTTTTT. Translating gives CASSQAGGSGELFF.

The J gene is TRBJ1-5, the V gene TRBV5-6; D is uncertain. Trimming stripped 4 bases from V and 5 bases from J, with 22 bases between. CDR1 is SGHDT and CDR2 is YYEEEE in the germline V gene. The CDR3 has 17 amino acids. The CDR3 DNA sequence: TGTGCCAGCAGCGCCGAATCTTACGGGATTACCTATCAGCCCCAGCATTTT. This gives the protein CASSAESYGITYQPQHF.

In its sample, this clone was seen once. The rearrangement links TRBV7-9 to TRBJ2-5; TRBD2 is a possible D gene (5 bases). Germline CDR1 SEHNR, CDR2 FQNEAQ (reference sequence). Trimming pared 3 bases from V and 1 base from J, leaving 6 bases between. The CDR3 totals 13 residues. CDR3 DNA sequence: TGTGCCAGCAGCTTGGACTCCCAAGAGACCCAGTACTTC. It specifies CASSLDSQETQYF.

The chain joins TRBV19 to TRBJ1-5; D remains unclear. The ends were cut back, 4 bases at V and 1 base at J, with 8 bases in the middle. This CDR3 region has 14 residues. Germline V lookup: CDR1 LNHDA, CDR2 SQIVND (reference sequence). Here the CDR3 reads CASSTFLSNQPQHF. The CDR3 nucleotides read TGTGCCAGTAGTACCTTTTTGAGCAATCAGCCCCAGCATTTT. Full variable domain (missing parts from reference TRBV19 and TRBJ1-5): DGGITQSPKYLFRKEGQNVTLSCEQNLNHDAMYWYRQDPGQGLRLIYYSQIVNDFQKGDIAEGYSVSREKKESFPLTVTSAQKNPTAFYLCASSTFLSNQPQHFGDGTRLSIL.

V gene TRBV27 combines with J gene TRBJ2-7, with 10 nucleotides matching TRBD1. V lost 2 bases, J lost 7 bases, and 5 bases stayed unmatched. CDR3 length: 14 residues. Germline V gene sequence: CDR1 MNHEY, CDR2 SMNVEV (reference sequence). This CDR3 is CASSLIGQGGEQYF. CDR3 in DNA: TGTGCCAGCAGTTTAATTGGACAGGGGGGGGAGCAGTACTTC.

This rearrangement joins TRBV2 to TRBJ1-2; 7 bases match TRBD1. Per the germline V gene, CDR1 is SNHLY and CDR2 is FYNNEI. CDR3 size: 13 residues. V shed 7 bases, J shed 6 bases, and the junction held 8 bases outside the gene matches. CDR3 region: CASNSQGVDGYTF. The DNA of the CDR3 is TGTGCCAGCAATTCCCAGGGGGTAGATGGCTACACCTTC.

This clone is classed as medium-sized. The chain recombines TRBV3-1 (or the pseudogene TRBV3-2) with TRBJ2-7; D gene unclear. Germline CDR1 and CDR2: LGHDT and YNNKEL (reference sequence). The CDR3 extends over 11 amino acids. V lost 0 bases and J lost 10, with 7 bases in between. Here the CDR3 reads CASSQDHSQYF. Written as DNA, the CDR3 is TGTGCCAGCAGCCAAGATCACTCCCAGTACTTC.